This T cell receptor (beta chain) emerged from a study of siplizumab effects on memory and regulatory T cells. The data were produced by immunoSEQ multiplex PCR, yet TCRdb's version contains in-frame clones alone and is incomplete. The table has about 110,000 clones, about 90% seen once. Between the trimmed V and J ends, which lost 0 bases and 0 bases, there was a span of 7 bases. The CDR3 totals 15 residues. The V gene's germline CDR1 is SGHRS and CDR2 YFSETQ. Study findings and constraints: Proliferating clones, CD4+ or CD8+, lacked an assignable naive or memory phenotype in roughly 80-97% of cases. Naive T cells appeared more varied than memory cells and looked like key alloresponse contributors.

As concerns this clone: Its antigen is undetermined.

The sequence derives from a human donor in good health. The sample consisted of Tregs sorted from blood. The chain joins TRBV5-1 to TRBJ1-3; D not certain. The DNA of the CDR3 is TGCGCCAGCAGCTTGGGGCAGAGCTCTGGAAACACCATATATTTT. Translated: CASSLGQSSGNTIYF.